Sequencing of this T cell receptor beta chain was carried out in a study of metastatic and nonmetastatic thyroid tumors. The overall study: Repertoire data that came from the blood and tumor or nodule tissue of malignant and benign thyroid patients were compared.

Ahead of thyroid surgery, no patient had received treatment of any kind. TCRdb reprocessed the PCR reads using MiXCR. Among about 4,000 clones, about 20% were seen once, and the ten largest hold 8.2%. CDR1 is SGHRS, CDR2 YFSETQ, per germline. Trimming left V 0 bases short and J 4 bases short, with 4 bases between. This CDR3 is built from 12 residues. The clonotype was recovered from a female donor with papillary thyroid cancer or a benign thyroid nodule (not recorded which). Some clones in this sample may be carry-over from other donors' samples. The chain joins TRBV5-1 to TRBJ1-1; D is undetermined. Sequenced input: tumor tissue. This CDR3 reads CASSLGSTEAFF. The CDR3 DNA reads as TGCGCCAGCAGCTTGGGAAGCACTGAAGCTTTCTTT.